Shown below are 23 T cell receptor beta chains from a single sample sequenced in a study of blood T cell repertoires in COVID-19. TCRdb keeps only in-frame clones here, not all; method: immunoSEQ multiplex PCR. The sample carries around 350,000 clones, 70% to 90% recorded once. The sample comprised peripheral blood. The receptor source for this set is a human donor in a cohort sampled during active COVID-19.

The CDR3 sequence is CATSRVGSSEQYF. The CDR3 nucleotides read TGTGCCACCAGCAGAGTCGGGAGCTCCGAGCAGTACTTC. The chain recombines TRBV15 with TRBJ2-7; weak D call: TRBD2 (6 bases). The CDR3 length is 13 residues. Trimming shortened V by 1 base and J by 6 bases, and 10 bases separated the two germline ends. From germline, CDR1 is LNHNV and CDR2 YYDKDF (reference sequence).

The chain recombines TRBV30 with TRBJ2-7, with TRBD2 matching over 7 bases. After removal of 2 bases from V and 7 bases from J, the junction contained 8 bases not matched to a gene. There are 13 residues in the CDR3. CDR1 GTSNPN and CDR2 SVGIG come from the germline V gene (reference sequence). CDR3 sequence (DNA): TGTGCCTGGAGTCCCGGACTAGGTCTAGAGCAGTACTTC. Translating it yields CAWSPGLGLEQYF.

In its sample, this clone was seen once. V is TRBV5-6 and J is TRBJ2-5, with TRBD1 matching over 8 bases. The CDR3 sequence is 15 residues long. V was pared by 2 bases and J by 1 base, with 4 bases of the junction left unmatched. Germline V CDR1 and CDR2: SGHDT, YYEEEE. The CDR3 is CASSFGTGTQETQYF. The CDR3 coding sequence is TGTGCCAGCAGCTTCGGGACAGGAACCCAAGAGACCCAGTACTTC. Drawing the rest from reference TRBV5-6 and TRBJ2-5, the complete variable domain is DAGVTQSPTHLIKTRGQQVTLRCSPKSGHDTVSWYQQALGQGPQFIFQYYEEEERQRGNFPDRFSGHQFPNYSSELNVNALLLGDSALYLCASSFGTGTQETQYFGPGTRLLVL.

This clone was seen only a few times. The V and J genes are TRBV19 and TRBJ1-2, with D unclear. The CDR3 totals 15 residues. Trimming pared 7 bases from V and 4 bases from J, leaving 19 bases between. CDR1 and CDR2 from the germline V gene are LNHDA and SQIVND (reference sequence). CDR3 nucleotide sequence: TGTGCCAGTACCTACCCCGGCGCGGGTATCTATGGCTACACCTTC. It specifies CASTYPGAGIYGYTF.

This clone was seen only a few times. The chain recombines TRBV5-1 with TRBJ2-7; weak D call: TRBD1 (5 bases). Germline V lookup: CDR1 SGHRS, CDR2 YFSETQ. The CDR3 is 13 residues long. Trimming left V 0 bases short and J 5 bases short, with 9 bases between. CDR3: CASSLAREDEQYF. The CDR3 region has the DNA TGCGCCAGCAGCTTGGCCAGGGAAGACGAGCAGTACTTC.

V and J are TRBV7-6 and TRBJ2-1; the match to TRBD2 covers 9 bases. Germline trimming cut 1 base from V and 5 bases from J; bases unmatched to any gene: 9. Germline V gene lookup returns CDR1 SGHVS and CDR2 FNYEAQ. The CDR3 consists of 17 residues. In nucleotides, the CDR3 is TGTGCCAGCAGCTTAGTTCTAGCGGGGCACCTTGACAATGAGCAGTTCTTC. Protein product: CASSLVLAGHLDNEQFF.

The gene calls are TRBV3-1 (or the pseudogene TRBV3-2) and TRBJ1-1; D not resolved. Trimming shortened V by 6 bases and J by 5 bases, and 13 bases separated the two germline ends. The CDR3 extends over 13 amino acids. From germline, CDR1 is LGHDT and CDR2 YNNKEL (reference sequence). CDR3 sequence reads: CASSLEGRTEAFF. The CDR3 DNA is TGTGCCAGCAGTTTGGAGGGCCGAACTGAAGCTTTCTTT.

The rearrangement uses TRBV24-1 and TRBJ2-1; 8 bases are shared with TRBD1. The CDR3 spans 16 residues. The germline gives CDR1 KGHDR, CDR2 SFDVKD. V dropped 4 bases and J dropped 8; count of bases not matched to a gene: 12. DNA for the CDR3: TGTGCCACCAGTGAGTCTAAGACAGGGGAAGGAGATGAGCAGTTCTTC. It codes for CATSESKTGEGDEQFF.

This chain links TRBV2 with TRBJ1-1; tentatively, D is TRBD1 (5 bases). Trimming left V 7 bases short and J 3 bases short, with 18 bases between. There are 15 residues in the CDR3. Germline V CDR1 and CDR2: SNHLY, FYNNEI. The DNA for the CDR3 is TGTGCCAGCACCCCCAAACAGGTAGACTACACTGAAGCTTTCTTT. Its protein is CASTPKQVDYTEAFF.

J is TRBJ2-7 and V is TRBV4-2; 12 bases agree with TRBD2. Germline V CDR1 and CDR2: LGHNA, YNFKEQ. The CDR3 spans 14 residues. V lost 3 bases and J lost 7; bases outside the gene matches: 4. CDR3 nucleotides: TGTGCCAGCAGCCACGGACTAGCGGGGTGGGAGCAGTACTTC. Translating it yields CASSHGLAGWEQYF.

For the CDR3, the DNA is TGTGCCAGCAGCTCGGGCTACGAGCAGTACTTC. Residues: CASSSGYEQYF. V and J are TRBV9 and TRBJ2-7; D unclear. The CDR3 spans 11 residues. V gave up 4 bases and J gave up 3 bases, with 5 bases separating them. Germline values: CDR1 SGDLS, CDR2 YYNGEE.

The J gene is TRBJ2-1, the V gene TRBV30; 8 bases match TRBD2. The CDR3 runs to 14 residues. The V segment lost 5 bases and the J segment 3 bases; nucleotides outside the gene matches: 6. Germline values: CDR1 GTSNPN, CDR2 SVGIG (reference sequence). Written as DNA, the CDR3 is TGTGCCTGGGCCCGCGGGGGGCACTACAATGAGCAGTTCTTC. Its translation: CAWARGGHYNEQFF. The full variable domain, with the rest looked up from reference TRBV30 and TRBJ2-1, is SQTIHQWPATLVQPVGSPLSLECTVEGTSNPNLYWYRQAAGRGLQLLFYSVGIGQISSEVPQNLSASRPQDRQFILSSKKLLLSDSGFYLCAWARGGHYNEQFFGPGTRLTVL.

The chain carries TRBV29-1 and TRBJ1-2; D might be TRBD1 (6 bases). The CDR3 is 12 residues long. Trimming took 5 bases from V and 6 from J, leaving 13 bases between them. CDR1 is SQVTM and CDR2 is ANQGSEA in the germline V gene. The chain's CDR3 is CSVNKDSDGYTF. The DNA of the CDR3 is TGCAGCGTTAACAAGGACAGCGATGGCTACACCTTC.

The chain carries TRBV7-9 and TRBJ2-7; D is possibly TRBD2 (6 bases). Germline values: CDR1 SEHNR, CDR2 FQNEAQ (reference sequence). The CDR3 runs to 14 residues. The V end lost 5 bases, the J end lost 6 bases, and 17 bases lay between the germline ends. DNA of the CDR3: TGTGCCAGCAGCCTCGGGACTTTTATCGGCGAGCAGTACTTC. As protein: CASSLGTFIGEQYF.

The chain joins TRBV7-9 to TRBJ1-1; TRBD1 matches at 7 bases. Germline-derived CDR1 and CDR2 are SEHNR and FQNEAQ (reference sequence). The trim removed 3 bases at V and 8 bases at J, leaving 3 bases unmatched. This CDR3 is 12 amino acids long. As DNA, the CDR3 is TGTGCCAGCAGCTTTCCACAGGGGGAAGCTTTCTTT. Residues: CASSFPQGEAFF.

There are a few counts of this clone. The CDR3: CASSEGGQGGETQYF. CDR3 nucleotide sequence: TGTGCCAGCAGTGAAGGAGGACAGGGCGGGGAGACCCAGTACTTC. The rearrangement joins TRBV6-1 to TRBJ2-5; 8 nucleotides agree with TRBD1. V gave up 1 base and J gave up 5 bases; unmatched junction bases: 6. CDR3 length: 15 amino acids. CDR1 is MNHNS, CDR2 SASEGT, per germline.

V and J are TRBV5-1 and TRBJ2-7; 11 nucleotides line up with TRBD2. The CDR3 is 14 amino acids. CDR1 and CDR2 from the germline V gene are SGHRS and YFSETQ. V gave up 0 bases and J gave up 6 bases; unmatched junction bases: 2. In DNA, the CDR3 is TGCGCCAGCAGCTTGGCACTAGCGGGAGTCGAGCAGTACTTC. Translation: CASSLALAGVEQYF.

This clone was picked up one time. This chain joins TRBV6-5 and TRBJ2-3; 7 bases agree with TRBD2. The J segment lost 3 bases and the V segment lost 10 bases, leaving 10 bases of the junction unmatched. The germline V gene encodes CDR1 MNHEY and CDR2 SVGAGI. CDR3 length: 14 residues. The CDR3 region has the DNA TGTGCCACCCCATGGGGGGGAGGGACAGATACGCAGTATTTT. This codes for CATPWGGGTDTQYF.

A single count supports this clone. This rearrangement joins TRBV14 to TRBJ1-1; D uncertain. The V gene lost 4 bases and the J gene lost 4 bases, with 13 bases spanning the gap. There are 14 residues in the CDR3. Germline CDR1 SGHDN, CDR2 FVKESK. CDR3 protein: CASSRFRDSTEAFF. The CDR3 DNA follows: TGTGCCAGCAGCCGCTTCCGGGATTCCACTGAAGCTTTCTTT.

V is TRBV28 and J is TRBJ2-5, with a possible D match to TRBD2 (6 bases). Per germline, CDR1 MDHEN and CDR2 SYDVKM. CDR3 length equals 16 residues. V lost 5 bases and J lost 4, with 20 bases in between. CDR3 region: CASSPLRGTGGETQYF. The CDR3 nucleotides read TGTGCCAGCAGTCCTCTACGGGGGACCGGGGGAGAGACCCAGTACTTC.

The rearrangement joins TRBV29-1 to TRBJ1-2; possible D gene TRBD1, 5 bases. V lost 1 base and J lost 8, with 11 bases in between. CDR1 and CDR2 from the germline V gene are SQVTM and ANQGSEA. CDR3 length: 12 residues. The CDR3 DNA reads TGCAGCGTTGAAGCCCCAGGGAGGGGCTACACCTTC. As protein: CSVEAPGRGYTF.

V gene TRBV7-9 combines with J gene TRBJ1-2, with no clear D. V dropped 3 bases and J dropped 3 bases, with 8 bases sitting between them. CDR1 is SEHNR and CDR2 is FQNEAQ in the germline V gene (reference sequence). This CDR3 region has 13 residues. CDR3 protein: CASSFAVDYGYTF. CDR3 bases: TGTGCCAGCAGCTTCGCGGTCGACTATGGCTACACCTTC.

CDR3 loop: CASSPPDRANYGYTF. The CDR3 DNA reads TGTGCCAGCAGCCCACCCGACAGAGCTAACTATGGCTACACCTTC. V and J are TRBV5-4 and TRBJ1-2, with a weak D call TRBD1 (5 bases). The CDR3 runs 15 residues. Germline values: CDR1 SGHNT, CDR2 YYREEE (reference sequence). Deletions cut 4 bases from V and 0 bases from J, with 13 bases between. The full variable domain, completed using reference TRBV5-4 and TRBJ1-2, is ETGVTQSPTHLIKTRGQQVTLRCSSQSGHNTVSWYQQALGQGPQFIFQYYREEENGRGNFPPRFSGLQFPNYSSELNVNALELDDSALYLCASSPPDRANYGYTFGSGTRLTVV.